The 15 T cell receptor beta chains reported below all come from one sample, sequenced in a study of cytomegalovirus exposure and HLA in healthy donors. 60 Vbeta and 13 Jbeta primers were used in PCR. The method was immunoSEQ multiplex PCR; TCRdb's version includes in-frame clones alone and lacks a portion of them. The sample has 120,000 or so clones; approximately 15% are singletons. Sequenced: PBMCs. All receptors come from a woman under 30 in good health and CMV-seronegative.

The CDR3 nucleotides are TGTGCCAGCAGTACGCCCACCCCGGGGAGCACTGAAGCTTTCTTT. As protein: CASSTPTPGSTEAFF. This sequence joins TRBV28 and TRBJ1-1; D uncertain. The V end lost 5 bases, the J end lost 4 bases, and 17 bases lay between the germline ends. Germline assignment: CDR1 MDHEN and CDR2 SYDVKM. The CDR3 has 15 amino acids.

This clone has only a few counts. V gene TRBV5-1 combines with J gene TRBJ2-6; a possible D gene is TRBD2 (5 bases). Germline V CDR1 and CDR2: SGHRS, YFSETQ. The CDR3 sequence is 15 residues long. Trimming cost V 2 bases and J 1 base, with 7 bases left between them. The CDR3 spells CASSLGGSGANVLTF. The CDR3 region has the DNA TGCGCCAGCAGCTTAGGAGGATCTGGGGCCAACGTCCTGACTTTC.

The rearrangement joins TRBV19 to TRBJ1-1; D unclear. Germline V gene data show CDR1 as LNHDA and CDR2 as SQIVND (reference sequence). The germline V and J ends were trimmed by 7 bases and 1 base, with 13 bases remaining between them. This CDR3 is built from 14 residues. CDR3 region: CASTWRAQNTEAFF. The DNA of the CDR3 is TGTGCCAGTACCTGGAGGGCCCAGAACACTGAAGCTTTCTTT.

This chain links TRBV7-6 with TRBJ2-7; possible D gene TRBD2, 6 bases. The CDR3 runs 15 residues. V was clipped by 3 bases and J by 8 bases, with 20 bases between them. Germline V gene lookup returns CDR1 SGHVS and CDR2 FNYEAQ. The CDR3 DNA sequence: TGTGCCAGCAGCTTGGGAGGAGCGGTGGGCAGCAAGCAGTACTTC. Translating gives CASSLGGAVGSKQYF.

This clone came up a few times. This rearrangement joins TRBV28 to TRBJ1-1; no firm D call. This CDR3 is 11 amino acids long. Germline CDR1 reads MDHEN; CDR2 reads SYDVKM. V was clipped by 4 bases and J by 6 bases, with 6 bases between them. The CDR3 spells CASSSSAEAFF. The CDR3 DNA reads TGTGCCAGCAGTTCTTCCGCTGAAGCTTTCTTT.

The chain couples TRBV9 to TRBJ2-7, with 8 bases lining up with TRBD1. Germline V gene sequence: CDR1 SGDLS, CDR2 YYNGEE. CDR3 length equals 16 residues. Germline trimming cut 0 bases from V and 3 bases from J; bases unmatched to any gene: 8. The CDR3 protein is CASSVAGGDGYYEQYF. The CDR3 bases are TGTGCCAGCAGCGTAGCAGGGGGCGATGGCTACTACGAGCAGTACTTC.

J is TRBJ2-2 and V is TRBV7-2, with D unresolved. The CDR3 sequence is 16 residues long. The germline V gene encodes CDR1 SGHTA and CDR2 FQGNSA. The V end was cut by 1 base, the J end by 1 base, with 10 bases between. In DNA, the CDR3 is TGTGCCAGCAGCTTAGTCAGTCATGGGAACACCGGGGAGCTGTTTTTT. Translated, it gives CASSLVSHGNTGELFF.

This chain links TRBV11-2 with TRBJ1-1, with D tentatively TRBD1 (5 bases). The CDR3 runs 15 residues. The germline gives CDR1 SGHAT, CDR2 FQNNGV. V was pared by 5 bases and J by 0 bases, with 13 bases between. CDR3 sequence reads: CASSENQGLNTEAFF. CDR3 nucleotides: TGTGCCAGCAGCGAGAACCAGGGATTGAACACTGAAGCTTTCTTT.

This sequence joins TRBV19 and TRBJ2-2; no firm D call. The length of the CDR3 is 14 residues. CDR1 and CDR2 (germline): LNHDA, SQIVND (reference sequence). V lost 2 bases and J 1 base, leaving 5 bases between the germline ends. CDR3 in DNA: TGTGCCAGTAGTATACAGATGAACACCGGGGAGCTGTTTTTT. Translation: CASSIQMNTGELFF.

This clone has a handful of counts. The rearrangement uses TRBV6-6 and TRBJ2-7, with a weak D call TRBD2 (7 bases). Germline V gives CDR1 MNHNY, CDR2 SVGAGI (reference sequence). V lost 6 bases and J lost 0, with 18 bases in between. CDR3 length: 16 residues. The CDR3 bases are TGTGCCAGCAGCGTCGCCGGGGGGCAAAGCTCCTACGAGCAGTACTTC. The encoded protein is CASSVAGGQSSYEQYF.

V is TRBV10-3 and J is TRBJ2-3; D is possibly TRBD1 (6 bases). V was shortened by 0 bases and J by 0 bases, with 10 bases between the two germline ends. This CDR3 spans 16 amino acids. Germline V CDR1 and CDR2: ENHRY, SYGVKD. The CDR3 coding sequence is TGTGCCATCAGTGAGTCGACGGGACATAGCACAGATACGCAGTATTTT. Translated: CAISESTGHSTDTQYF.

This clone appeared many times. The chain has TRBV6-5 and TRBJ2-7, with TRBD1 matching 8 bases. In germline, CDR1 is MNHEY, CDR2 SVGAGI. V gave up 2 bases and J gave up 2 bases; unmatched junction bases: 5. The CDR3 sequence is 15 residues long. CDR3 nucleotides: TGTGCCAGCAGTTACGGACAGGGCTATCCCTACGAGCAGTACTTC. It yields the protein CASSYGQGYPYEQYF.

This clone showed up just a few times. The gene calls are TRBV11-2 and TRBJ1-4; 9 bases align to TRBD1. V shed 4 bases, J shed 8 bases, and the junction held 14 bases outside the gene matches. The germline gives CDR1 SGHAT, CDR2 FQNNGV. The CDR3 loop spans 17 amino acids. The CDR3 loop reads CASSSVGQGLSWEKLFF. DNA of the CDR3: TGTGCCAGCAGCTCTGTGGGACAGGGCCTGTCCTGGGAAAAACTGTTTTTT.

This clone was detected only a few times. This chain links TRBV18 with TRBJ1-2; perhaps TRBD1 as D (5 bases). Germline assignment: CDR1 KGHSH and CDR2 LQKENI. The CDR3 covers 15 residues. The V and J ends lost 2 bases and 7 bases respectively, with 17 bases between them. Here the CDR3 reads CASSPRCGGCGGYTF. The CDR3 DNA sequence: TGTGCCAGCTCACCAAGGTGCGGGGGATGCGGTGGCTACACCTTC.

This chain links TRBV7-8 with TRBJ2-7, with 9 bases matching TRBD1. J was trimmed by 2 bases and V by 3 bases; bases with no gene match: 5. Germline V gene sequence: CDR1 SGHVS, CDR2 FQNEAQ. The CDR3 totals 15 residues. In DNA, the CDR3 is TGTGCCAGCAGCTTTGTCCGGGACAGGGCCTACGAGCAGTACTTC. Translating gives CASSFVRDRAYEQYF.